This TCR beta chain emerged from a study of blood T cell repertoires in COVID-19. Study summary: Samples representing acute and convalescent COVID-19 were sourced from the United States, Italy and Spain.

Germline assignment: CDR1 DFQATT and CDR2 SNEGSKA (reference sequence). The J segment lost 5 bases and the V segment lost 3 bases, leaving 9 bases of the junction unmatched. There are 15 residues in the CDR3. Source study methods: Reference gene primers were amplified, and this amplification served to estimate nucleated cell counts. Using immunoSEQ multiplex PCR, the repertoire was profiled, and TCRdb retains in-frame clones only, with some absent. The DNA gave D and trimming, while V, J and clone size come from that table. The table records fewer than 150,000 clones, about four fifths of them present only once. This clone was seen a handful of times.

The sample was peripheral blood. V usage is TRBV20-1 and J usage is TRBJ2-1; 8 positions agree with TRBD2. The TCR was taken from a woman of 80 years or more in a cohort sampled during active or convalescent COVID-19. In nucleotides, the CDR3 is TGCAGTGCTAGTGAGACGGGGGGGTACAACAATGAGCAGTTCTTC. Its translation is CSASETGGYNNEQFF.